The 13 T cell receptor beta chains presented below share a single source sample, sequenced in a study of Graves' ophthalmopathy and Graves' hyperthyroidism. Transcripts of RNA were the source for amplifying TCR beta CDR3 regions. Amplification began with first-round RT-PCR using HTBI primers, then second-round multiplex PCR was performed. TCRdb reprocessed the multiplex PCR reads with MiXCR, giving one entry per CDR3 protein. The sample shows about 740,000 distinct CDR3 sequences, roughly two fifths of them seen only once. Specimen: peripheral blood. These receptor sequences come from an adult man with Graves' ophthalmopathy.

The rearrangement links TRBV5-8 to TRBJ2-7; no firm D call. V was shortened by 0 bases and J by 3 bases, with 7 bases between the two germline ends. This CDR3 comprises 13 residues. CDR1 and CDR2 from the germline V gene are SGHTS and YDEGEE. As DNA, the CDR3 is TGTGCCAGCAGCTTGGGGCTACGCTACGAGCAGTACTTC. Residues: CASSLGLRYEQYF. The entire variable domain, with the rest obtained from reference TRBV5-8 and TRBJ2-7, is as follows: EAGVTQSPTHLIKTRGQQATLRCSPISGHTSVYWYQQALGLGLQFLLWYDEGEERNRGNFPPRFSGRQFPNYSSELNVNALELEDSALYLCASSLGLRYEQYFGPGTRLTVT.

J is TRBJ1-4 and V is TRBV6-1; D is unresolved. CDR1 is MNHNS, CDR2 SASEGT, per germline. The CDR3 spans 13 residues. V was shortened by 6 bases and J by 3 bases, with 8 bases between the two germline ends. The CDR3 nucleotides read TGTGCCAGCAGAGCCGGGGCTAATGAAAAACTGTTTTTT. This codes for CASRAGANEKLFF.

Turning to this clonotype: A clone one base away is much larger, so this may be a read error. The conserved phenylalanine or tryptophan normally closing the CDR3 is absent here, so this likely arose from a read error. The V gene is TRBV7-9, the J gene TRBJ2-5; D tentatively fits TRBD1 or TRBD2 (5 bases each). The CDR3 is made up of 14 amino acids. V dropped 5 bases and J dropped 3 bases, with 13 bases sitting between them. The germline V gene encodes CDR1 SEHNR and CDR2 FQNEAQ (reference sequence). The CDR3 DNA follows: TGTGCCAGCAGCCTCGGGGCCCAGGAAGAGACCCAGTACCTC. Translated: CASSLGAQEETQYL.

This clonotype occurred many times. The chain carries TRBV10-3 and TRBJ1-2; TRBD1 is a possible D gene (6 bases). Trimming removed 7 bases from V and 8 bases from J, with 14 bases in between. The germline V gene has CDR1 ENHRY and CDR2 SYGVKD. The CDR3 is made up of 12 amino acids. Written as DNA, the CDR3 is TGTGCCATCACCACAGGGTTAAGGGGCTACACCTTC. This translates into CAITTGLRGYTF.

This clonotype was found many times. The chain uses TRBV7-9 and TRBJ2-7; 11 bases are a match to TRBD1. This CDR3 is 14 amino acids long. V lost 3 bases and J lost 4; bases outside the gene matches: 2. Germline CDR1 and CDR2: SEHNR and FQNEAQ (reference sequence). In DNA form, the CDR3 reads TGTGCCAGCAGCTTGGACAGGGGGCGGTACGAGCAGTACTTC. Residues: CASSLDRGRYEQYF.

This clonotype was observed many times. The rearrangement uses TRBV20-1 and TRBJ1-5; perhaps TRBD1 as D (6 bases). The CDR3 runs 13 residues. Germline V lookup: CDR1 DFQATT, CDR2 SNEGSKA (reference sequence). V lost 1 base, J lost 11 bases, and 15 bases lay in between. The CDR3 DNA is TGCAGTGCTAGAGCACAGGGTGGCGGGACCCAGCATTTT. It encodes CSARAQGGGTQHF.

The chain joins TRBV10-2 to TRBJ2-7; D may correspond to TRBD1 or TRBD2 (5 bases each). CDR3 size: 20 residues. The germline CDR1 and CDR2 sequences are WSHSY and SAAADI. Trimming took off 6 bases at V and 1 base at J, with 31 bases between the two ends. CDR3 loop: CASSLVSGTDHLGSSYEQYF. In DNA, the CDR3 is TGCGCCAGCAGCTTGGTATCCGGGACGGATCACTTGGGCTCGTCCTACGAGCAGTACTTC.

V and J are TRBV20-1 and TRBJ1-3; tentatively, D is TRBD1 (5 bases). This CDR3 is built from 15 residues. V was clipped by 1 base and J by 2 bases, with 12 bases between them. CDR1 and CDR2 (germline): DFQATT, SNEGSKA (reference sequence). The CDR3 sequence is CSARAAPGTGNTIYF. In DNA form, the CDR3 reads TGCAGTGCTAGAGCCGCCCCAGGGACTGGAAACACCATATATTTT.

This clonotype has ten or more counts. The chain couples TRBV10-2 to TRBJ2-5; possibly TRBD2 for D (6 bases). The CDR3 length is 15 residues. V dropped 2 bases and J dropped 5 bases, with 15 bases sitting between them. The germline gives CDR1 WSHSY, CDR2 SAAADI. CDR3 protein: CASSEGGGARETQYF. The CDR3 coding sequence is TGCGCCAGCAGTGAGGGTGGAGGGGCCCGGGAGACCCAGTACTTC.

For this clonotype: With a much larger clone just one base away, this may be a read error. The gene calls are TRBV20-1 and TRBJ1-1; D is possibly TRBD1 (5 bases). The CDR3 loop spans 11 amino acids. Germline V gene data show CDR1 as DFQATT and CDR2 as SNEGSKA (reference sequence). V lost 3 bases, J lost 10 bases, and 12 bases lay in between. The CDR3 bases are TGCAGTGCTAGGGACATCGGAGGAGCTTTCTTT. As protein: CSARDIGGAFF.

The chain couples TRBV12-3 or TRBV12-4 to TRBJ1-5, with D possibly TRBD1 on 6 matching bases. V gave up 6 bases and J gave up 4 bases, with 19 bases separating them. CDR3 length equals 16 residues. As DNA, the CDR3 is TGTGCCAGCAGAATAAATTCAGGGGATGGGAATCAGCCCCAGCATTTT. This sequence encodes CASRINSGDGNQPQHF.

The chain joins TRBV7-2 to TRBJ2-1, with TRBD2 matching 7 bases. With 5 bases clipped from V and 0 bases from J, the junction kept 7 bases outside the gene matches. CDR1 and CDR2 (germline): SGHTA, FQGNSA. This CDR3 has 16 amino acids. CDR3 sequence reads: CASSPSGGPSYNEQFF. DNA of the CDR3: TGTGCCAGCAGCCCTAGCGGAGGTCCCTCCTACAATGAGCAGTTCTTC.

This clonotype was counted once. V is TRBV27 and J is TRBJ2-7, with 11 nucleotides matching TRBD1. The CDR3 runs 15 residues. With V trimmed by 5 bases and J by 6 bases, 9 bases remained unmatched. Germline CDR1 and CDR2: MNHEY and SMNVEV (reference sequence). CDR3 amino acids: CASSTSRTGGREQYF. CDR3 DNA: TGTGCCAGCAGTACCTCCCGGACAGGGGGCCGCGAGCAGTACTTC.